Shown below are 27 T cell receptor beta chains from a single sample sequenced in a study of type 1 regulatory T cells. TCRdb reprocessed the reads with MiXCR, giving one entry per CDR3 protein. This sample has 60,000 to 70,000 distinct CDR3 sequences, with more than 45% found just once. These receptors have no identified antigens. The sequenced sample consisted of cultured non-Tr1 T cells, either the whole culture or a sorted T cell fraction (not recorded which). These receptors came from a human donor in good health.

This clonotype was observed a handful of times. CDR3 coding DNA: TGTGCCAGCAGTTCCTGGACAGGGATTAGATCTAATTCACCCCTCCACTTT. Translated: CASSSWTGIRSNSPLHF. This chain uses TRBV27 with TRBJ1-6, with 8 nucleotides matching TRBD1. CDR3 size: 17 residues. V was clipped by 4 bases and J by 6 bases; unmatched bases: 11. CDR1 and CDR2 (germline): MNHEY, SMNVEV (reference sequence).

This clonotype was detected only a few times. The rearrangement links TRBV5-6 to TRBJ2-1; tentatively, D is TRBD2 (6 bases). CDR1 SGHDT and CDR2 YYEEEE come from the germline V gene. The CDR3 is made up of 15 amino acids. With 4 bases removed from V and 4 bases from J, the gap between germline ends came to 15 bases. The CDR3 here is CASSETGGWYNEQFF. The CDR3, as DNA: TGTGCCAGCAGCGAGACCGGGGGATGGTACAATGAGCAGTTCTTC. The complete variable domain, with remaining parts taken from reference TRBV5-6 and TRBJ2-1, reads DAGVTQSPTHLIKTRGQQVTLRCSPKSGHDTVSWYQQALGQGPQFIFQYYEEEERQRGNFPDRFSGHQFPNYSSELNVNALLLGDSALYLCASSETGGWYNEQFFGPGTRLTVL.

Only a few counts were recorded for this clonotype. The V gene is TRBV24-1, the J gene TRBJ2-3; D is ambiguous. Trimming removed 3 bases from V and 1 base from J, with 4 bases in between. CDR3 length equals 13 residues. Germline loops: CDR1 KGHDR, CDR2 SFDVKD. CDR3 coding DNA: TGTGCCACCAGTGATCCGGGCACAGATACGCAGTATTTT. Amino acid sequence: CATSDPGTDTQYF.

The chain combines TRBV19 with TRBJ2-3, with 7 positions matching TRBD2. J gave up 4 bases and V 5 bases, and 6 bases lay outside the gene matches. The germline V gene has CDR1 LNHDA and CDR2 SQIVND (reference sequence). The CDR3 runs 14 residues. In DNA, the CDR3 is TGTGCCAGTAGTGTCGGGGGGAGCCCAGATACGCAGTATTTT. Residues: CASSVGGSPDTQYF.

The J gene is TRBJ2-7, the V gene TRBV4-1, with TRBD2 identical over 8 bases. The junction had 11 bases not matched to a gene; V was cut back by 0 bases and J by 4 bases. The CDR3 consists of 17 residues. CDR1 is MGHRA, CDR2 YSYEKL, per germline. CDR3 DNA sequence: TGCGCCAGCAGCCAAGAAGGTGGGGCGCCTAGCGGGTACGAGCAGTACTTC. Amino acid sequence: CASSQEGGAPSGYEQYF.

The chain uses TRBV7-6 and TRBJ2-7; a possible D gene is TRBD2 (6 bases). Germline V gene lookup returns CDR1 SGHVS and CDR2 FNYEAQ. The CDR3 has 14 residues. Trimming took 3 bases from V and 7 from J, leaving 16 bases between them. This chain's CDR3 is CASSLALSGGEQYF. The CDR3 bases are TGTGCCAGCAGCTTGGCCCTCAGCGGAGGGGAGCAGTACTTC.

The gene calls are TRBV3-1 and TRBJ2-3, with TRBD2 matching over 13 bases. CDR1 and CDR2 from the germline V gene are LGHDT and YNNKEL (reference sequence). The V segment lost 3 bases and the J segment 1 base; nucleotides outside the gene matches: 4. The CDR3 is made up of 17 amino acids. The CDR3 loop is CASSQPGLAGGTDTQYF. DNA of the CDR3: TGTGCCAGCAGCCAGCCCGGACTAGCGGGAGGCACAGATACGCAGTATTTT.

DNA for the CDR3: TGCGCCAGCAGCGGTGACGGGGAGCTGTTTTTT. Translated, it gives CASSGDGELFF. The chain carries TRBV5-1 and TRBJ2-2; no clear D gene. V gave up 4 bases and J gave up 7 bases, with 5 bases separating them. Germline CDR1 reads SGHRS; CDR2 reads YFSETQ. This CDR3 is built from 11 residues.

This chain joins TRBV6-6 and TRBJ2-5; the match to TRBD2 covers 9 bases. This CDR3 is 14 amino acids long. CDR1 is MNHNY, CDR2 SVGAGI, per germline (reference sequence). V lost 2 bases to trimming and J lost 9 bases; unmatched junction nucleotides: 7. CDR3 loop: CASSYPAGGESQYF. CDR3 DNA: TGTGCCAGCAGTTACCCTGCGGGGGGGGAGTCCCAGTACTTC.

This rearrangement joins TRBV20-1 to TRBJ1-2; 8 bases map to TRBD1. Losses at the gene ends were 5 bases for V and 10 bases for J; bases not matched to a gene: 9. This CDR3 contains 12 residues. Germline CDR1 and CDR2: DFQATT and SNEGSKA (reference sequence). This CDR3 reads CSAERDRPFYTF. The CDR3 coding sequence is TGCAGTGCTGAACGGGACAGGCCTTTCTACACCTTC.

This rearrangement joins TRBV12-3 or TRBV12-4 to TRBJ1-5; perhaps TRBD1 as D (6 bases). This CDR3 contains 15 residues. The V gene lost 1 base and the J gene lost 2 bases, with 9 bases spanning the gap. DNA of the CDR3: TGTGCCAGCAGTTTAGGGGGGGCCGGCAATCAGCCCCAGCATTTT. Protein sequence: CASSLGGAGNQPQHF.

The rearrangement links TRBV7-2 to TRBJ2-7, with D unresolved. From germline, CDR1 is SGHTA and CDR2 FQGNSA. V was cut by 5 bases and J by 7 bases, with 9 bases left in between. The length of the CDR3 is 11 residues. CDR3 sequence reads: CASSPATEQYF. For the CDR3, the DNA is TGTGCCAGCAGCCCAGCGACAGAGCAGTACTTC. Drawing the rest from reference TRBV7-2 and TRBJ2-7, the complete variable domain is GAGVSQSPSNKVTEKGKDVELRCDPISGHTALYWYRQSLGQGLEFLIYFQGNSAPDKSGLPSDRFSAERTGGSVSTLTIQRTQQEDSAVYLCASSPATEQYFGPGTRLTVT.

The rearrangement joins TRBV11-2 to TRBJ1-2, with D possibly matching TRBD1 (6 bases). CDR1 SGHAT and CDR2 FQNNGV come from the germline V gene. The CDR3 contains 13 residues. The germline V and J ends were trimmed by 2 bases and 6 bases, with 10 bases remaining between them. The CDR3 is CASSLRSGDGYTF. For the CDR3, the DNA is TGTGCCAGCAGCTTACGATCAGGGGATGGCTACACCTTC.

CDR3 protein: CASSMLPDRAGYTF. DNA for the CDR3: TGTGCCAGTAGTATGCTCCCCGACAGGGCAGGCTACACCTTC. The chain has TRBV19 and TRBJ1-2; 7 bases align to TRBD1. The trim removed 3 bases at V and 8 bases at J, leaving 9 bases unmatched. The CDR3 length is 14 residues. The germline V gene encodes CDR1 LNHDA and CDR2 SQIVND (reference sequence).

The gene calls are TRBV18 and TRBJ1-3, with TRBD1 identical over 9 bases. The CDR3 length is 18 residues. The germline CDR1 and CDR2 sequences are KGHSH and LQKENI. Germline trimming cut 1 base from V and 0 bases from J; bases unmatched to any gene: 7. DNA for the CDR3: TGTGCCAGCTCACCACTCGGACAGGGGCCTAGCTCTGGAAACACCATATATTTT. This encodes CASSPLGQGPSSGNTIYF.

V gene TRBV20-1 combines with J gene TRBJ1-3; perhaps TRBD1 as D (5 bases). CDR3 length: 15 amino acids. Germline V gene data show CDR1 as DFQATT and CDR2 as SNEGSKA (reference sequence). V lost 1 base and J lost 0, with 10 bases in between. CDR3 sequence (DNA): TGCAGTGCTAGAGCACCAGGGACCTCTGGAAACACCATATATTTT. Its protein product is CSARAPGTSGNTIYF.

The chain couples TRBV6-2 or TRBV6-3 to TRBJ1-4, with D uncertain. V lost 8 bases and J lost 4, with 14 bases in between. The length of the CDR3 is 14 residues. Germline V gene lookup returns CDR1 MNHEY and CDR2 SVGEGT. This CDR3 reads CASVSGDRNEKLFF. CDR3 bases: TGTGCCAGCGTAAGTGGAGATCGTAATGAAAAACTGTTTTTT.

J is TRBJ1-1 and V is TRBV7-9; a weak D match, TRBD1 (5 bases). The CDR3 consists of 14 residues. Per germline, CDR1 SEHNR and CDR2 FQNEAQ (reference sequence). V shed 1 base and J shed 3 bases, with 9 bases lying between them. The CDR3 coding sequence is TGTGCCAGCAGCTTAGGGGGGACGGACACTGAAGCTTTCTTT. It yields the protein CASSLGGTDTEAFF.

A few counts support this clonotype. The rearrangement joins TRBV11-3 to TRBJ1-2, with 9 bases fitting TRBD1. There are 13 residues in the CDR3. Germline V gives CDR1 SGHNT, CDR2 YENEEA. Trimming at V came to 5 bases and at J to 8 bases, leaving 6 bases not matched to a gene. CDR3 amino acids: CASSPGTGRGYTF. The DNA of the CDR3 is TGTGCCAGCAGCCCCGGGACAGGGCGAGGCTACACCTTC.

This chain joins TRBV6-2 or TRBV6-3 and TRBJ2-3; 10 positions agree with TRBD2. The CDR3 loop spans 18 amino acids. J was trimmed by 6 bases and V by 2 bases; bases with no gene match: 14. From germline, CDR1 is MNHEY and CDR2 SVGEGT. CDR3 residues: CASSYPSLLAGPKDTQYF. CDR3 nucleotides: TGTGCCAGCAGTTACCCCTCTCTACTAGCGGGGCCTAAGGATACGCAGTATTTT.

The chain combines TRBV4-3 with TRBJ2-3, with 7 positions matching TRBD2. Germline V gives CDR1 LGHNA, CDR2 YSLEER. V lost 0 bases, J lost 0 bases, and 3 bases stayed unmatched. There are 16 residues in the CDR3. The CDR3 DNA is TGCGCCAGCAGCCAAGAACTAGCGCGGAGCACAGATACGCAGTATTTT. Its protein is CASSQELARSTDTQYF.

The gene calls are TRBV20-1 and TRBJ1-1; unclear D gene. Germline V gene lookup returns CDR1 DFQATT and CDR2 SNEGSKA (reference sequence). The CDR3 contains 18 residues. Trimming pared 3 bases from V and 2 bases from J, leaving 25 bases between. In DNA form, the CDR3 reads TGCAGTGCTAGTTCGGTCTCGCAAGACCGCCGCCTTAACACTGAAGCTTTCTTT. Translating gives CSASSVSQDRRLNTEAFF.

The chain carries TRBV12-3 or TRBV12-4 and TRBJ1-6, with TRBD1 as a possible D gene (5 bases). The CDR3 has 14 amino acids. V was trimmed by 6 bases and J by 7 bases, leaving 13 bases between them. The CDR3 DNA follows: TGTGCCAGCAGGGGGGGTCAGAAAAATTCACCCCTCCACTTT. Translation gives CASRGGQKNSPLHF.

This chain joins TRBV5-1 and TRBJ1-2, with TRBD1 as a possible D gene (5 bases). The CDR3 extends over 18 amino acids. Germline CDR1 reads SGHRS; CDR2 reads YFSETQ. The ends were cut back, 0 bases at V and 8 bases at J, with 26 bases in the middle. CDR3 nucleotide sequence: TGCGCCAGCAGCTTGGGGGGTAAACCGACAGCGAATGCGGGAGGCTACACCTTC. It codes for CASSLGGKPTANAGGYTF.

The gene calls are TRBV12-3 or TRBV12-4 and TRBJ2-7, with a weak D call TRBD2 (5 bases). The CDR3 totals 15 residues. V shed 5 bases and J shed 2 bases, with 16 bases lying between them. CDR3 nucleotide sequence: TGTGCCAGCAGTGATGGAGGAGGTGACGCCTACGAGCAGTACTTC. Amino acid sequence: CASSDGGGDAYEQYF.

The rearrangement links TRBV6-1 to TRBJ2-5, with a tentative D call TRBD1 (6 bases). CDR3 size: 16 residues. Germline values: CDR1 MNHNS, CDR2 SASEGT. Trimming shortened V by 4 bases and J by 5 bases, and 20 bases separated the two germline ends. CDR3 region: CASSAYDRPLMETQYF. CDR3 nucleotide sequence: TGTGCCAGCAGTGCTTACGACAGGCCCTTAATGGAGACCCAGTACTTC.

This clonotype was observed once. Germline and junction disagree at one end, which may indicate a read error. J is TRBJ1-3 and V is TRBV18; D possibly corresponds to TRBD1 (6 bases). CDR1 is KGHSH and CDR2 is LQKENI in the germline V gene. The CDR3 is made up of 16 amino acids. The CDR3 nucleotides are TGTGCCAGCTCACCAGTGACAGGAGACTCTAGAAACACCATATATTTT. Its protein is CASSPVTGDSRNTIYF.